The 25 T cell receptor beta chains below were found in one sample sequenced in a study of cytomegalovirus exposure and HLA in healthy donors. Primers included in the PCR were 60 Vbeta and 13 Jbeta primers. TCRdb's table, derived via immunoSEQ multiplex PCR, lists solely in-frame clones and lacks some. Of 150,000 to 200,000 clones listed, approximately 80% are singletons. Source material: PBMCs. The receptors derive from a man aged 60 to 69 in good health and CMV-seronegative.

DNA for the CDR3: TGTGCCAGCAGCCTGCTACAGGGGGGACAAGAGACCCAGTACTTC. This codes for CASSLLQGGQETQYF. The V call is TRBV7-9, the J call TRBJ2-5; 8 bases are shared with TRBD1. V shed 5 bases and J 2 bases; nucleotides not matched to a gene: 7. The germline CDR1 and CDR2 sequences are SEHNR and FQNEAQ (reference sequence). The CDR3 has 15 residues.

The chain uses TRBV28 and TRBJ1-4; 8 positions agree with TRBD1. Trimming cost V 4 bases and J 10 bases; bases outside gene matches: 14. This CDR3 is 16 amino acids long. CDR1 and CDR2 (germline): MDHEN, SYDVKM. CDR3 sequence (DNA): TGTGCCAGCAGTTCAACTCCAGGGGGCGGACGGGGAAAACTGTTTTTT. Its protein is CASSSTPGGGRGKLFF.

This chain joins TRBV30 and TRBJ2-5; D ambiguous. The DNA end is a closer match to TRBJ2-7, so the J assignment may be wrong. The CDR3 is 13 amino acids. The germline gives CDR1 GTSNPN, CDR2 SVGIG (reference sequence). CDR3 region: CAWSPGSYYEQYF. For the CDR3, the DNA is TGTGCCTGGAGCCCCGGGTCTTACTACGAGCAGTACTTC.

This clone was detected a few times. The J gene is TRBJ2-3, the V gene TRBV5-6, with D unresolved. Germline CDR1 reads SGHDT; CDR2 reads YYEEEE. V dropped 2 bases and J dropped 2 bases, with 6 bases sitting between them. The CDR3 consists of 13 residues. CDR3 nucleotide sequence: TGTGCCAGCAGCTTTTTTCTCACAGATACGCAGTATTTT. This translates into CASSFFLTDTQYF.

The chain couples TRBV2 to TRBJ2-3, with 11 bases that match TRBD2. Trimming took 6 bases from V and 4 from J; bases not matched to a gene: 6. CDR1 and CDR2 from the germline V gene are SNHLY and FYNNEI. The length of the CDR3 is 15 residues. The CDR3 region has the DNA TGTGCCAGCAGGGTAGCGGGGGGGCGGCCAGATACGCAGTATTTT. Translated: CASRVAGGRPDTQYF.

Points on this clone: One end of the junction does not line up with germline, which may come from a read error. This chain links TRBV4-1 with TRBJ1-2, with D possibly being TRBD1 (6 bases). Germline V CDR1 and CDR2: MGHRA, YSYEKL. CDR3 size: 18 residues. The CDR3 DNA is TGCGCCAGCAGCCAAGATGCGGCAGGGGATGTTGCTAACTATGGCTACCCCTTC. Translating gives CASSQDAAGDVANYGYPF.

The rearrangement links TRBV18 to TRBJ1-2; D gene uncertain. CDR3 length: 13 amino acids. Germline V CDR1 and CDR2: KGHSH, LQKENI. V was trimmed by 5 bases and J by 0 bases, leaving 7 bases between them. CDR3 sequence reads: CASSAGTNYGYTF. The CDR3 DNA sequence: TGTGCCAGCTCAGCCGGGACTAACTATGGCTACACCTTC.

In this sample, this clone turned up a few times. The chain couples TRBV21-1 to TRBJ2-2; the table calls TRBD2, which could not be checked here. TRBV21-1 is classified as a pseudogene. The length of the CDR3 is 17 residues. The CDR3 reads CASSNPLAGGLVGELFF. In DNA form, the CDR3 reads TGTGCCAGCAGCAACCCCCTAGCGGGGGGGCTGGTCGGGGAGCTGTTTTTT.

This chain connects TRBV2 to TRBJ2-3, with 10 bases identical to TRBD1. CDR1 SNHLY and CDR2 FYNNEI come from the germline V gene. Losses at the gene ends were 3 bases for V and 5 bases for J; bases not matched to a gene: 5. This CDR3 is 15 amino acids long. CDR3 sequence reads: CASSERQGALDTQYF. The CDR3 DNA sequence: TGTGCCAGCAGTGAGCGACAGGGGGCCTTAGATACGCAGTATTTT.

The chain has TRBV6-1 and TRBJ2-2; D may be TRBD2 (5 bases). Trimming removed 7 bases from V and 3 bases from J, with 15 bases in between. The CDR3 has 15 residues. Germline V lookup: CDR1 MNHNS, CDR2 SASEGT. CDR3 DNA: TGTGCCAGCATCCGAGGGTGGGCAGACACCGGGGAGCTGTTTTTT. Its protein product is CASIRGWADTGELFF.

This clone was seen just once. The genes are TRBV6-5 and TRBJ1-5; 8 bases are shared with TRBD1. The CDR3 is 14 residues long. The germline V gene has CDR1 MNHEY and CDR2 SVGAGI. V lost 5 bases to trimming and J lost 7 bases; unmatched junction nucleotides: 7. In DNA form, the CDR3 reads TGTGCCAGCAGTCCCCAGGGGGCGCGGCAGCCCCAGCATTTT. Residues: CASSPQGARQPQHF.

The chain recombines TRBV4-1 with TRBJ2-1; the D gene is possibly TRBD2 (6 bases). Germline V gene sequence: CDR1 MGHRA, CDR2 YSYEKL. Trimming took off 2 bases at V and 7 bases at J, with 9 bases between the two ends. The CDR3 runs 13 residues. CDR3 nucleotide sequence: TGCGCCAGCAGCCAACAAGGGACTAATGAGCAGTTCTTC. Translation: CASSQQGTNEQFF.

CDR3 sequence (DNA): TGTGCCAGCAGCTTAGTCATGCGGGGTAATGAAAAACTGTTTTTT. Translating gives CASSLVMRGNEKLFF. This rearrangement joins TRBV7-9 to TRBJ1-4, with unresolved D. The V gene lost 1 base and the J gene lost 4 bases, with 10 bases spanning the gap. The CDR3 has 15 residues. Germline assignment: CDR1 SEHNR and CDR2 FQNEAQ (reference sequence).

This clone was detected once. This chain joins TRBV11-2 and TRBJ1-5, with 7 bases lining up with TRBD1. J gave up 5 bases and V 1 base, and 5 bases lay outside the gene matches. Germline loops: CDR1 SGHAT, CDR2 FQNNGV. The CDR3 is 15 residues long. The CDR3 protein is CASSLAGQAHQPQHF. The CDR3 nucleotides read TGTGCCAGCAGCTTAGCCGGACAGGCTCATCAGCCCCAGCATTTT.

The genes are TRBV5-5 and TRBJ2-7; D is undetermined. The CDR3 has 15 amino acids. Germline V gene sequence: CDR1 SGHKS, CDR2 YYEKEE (reference sequence). V was pared by 0 bases and J by 0 bases, with 10 bases between. CDR3: CASSLETFPSYEQYF. The CDR3 bases are TGTGCCAGCAGCTTGGAGACTTTTCCCTCCTACGAGCAGTACTTC.

This clone was counted only a few times. This rearrangement joins TRBV29-1 to TRBJ2-1; the match to TRBD2 covers 8 bases. Germline V lookup: CDR1 SQVTM, CDR2 ANQGSEA. With V trimmed by 3 bases and J by 6 bases, 13 bases remained unmatched. CDR3 length equals 16 residues. CDR3 sequence (DNA): TGCAGCGTTGATATCAGCGGGAGCCCCTACAGCAATGAGCAGTTCTTC. It specifies CSVDISGSPYSNEQFF.

This clone was recorded a few times. The chain carries TRBV29-1 and TRBJ1-1, with D unclear. Germline CDR1 is SQVTM and CDR2 is ANQGSEA. The CDR3 extends over 15 amino acids. V lost 8 bases to trimming and J lost 1 base, with 20 bases between them. CDR3 in amino acids: CSPGLWAGGNTEAFF. Written as DNA, the CDR3 is TGCAGCCCTGGTCTGTGGGCTGGTGGGAACACTGAAGCTTTCTTT.

The rearrangement joins TRBV27 to TRBJ2-5; TRBD2 matches at 13 bases. The CDR3 totals 16 residues. The trim removed 5 bases at V and 5 bases at J, leaving 8 bases unmatched. Germline V gives CDR1 MNHEY, CDR2 SMNVEV (reference sequence). CDR3 DNA sequence: TGTGCCAGCAGTGACCAGGGACTAGCGGGAATGGAGACCCAGTACTTC. Its translation: CASSDQGLAGMETQYF.

This chain links TRBV7-9 with TRBJ1-5; D unclear. CDR1 and CDR2 (germline): SEHNR, FQNEAQ (reference sequence). The length of the CDR3 is 13 residues. The germline V and J ends were trimmed by 6 bases and 6 bases, with 12 bases remaining between them. The CDR3 bases are TGTGCCAGCAGTCTAACGGGGTCTCAGCCCCAGCATTTT. Protein product: CASSLTGSQPQHF. Drawing the rest from reference TRBV7-9 and TRBJ1-5, the complete variable domain is DTGVSQNPRHKITKRGQNVTFRCDPISEHNRLYWYRQTLGQGPEFLTYFQNEAQLEKSRLLSDRFSAERPKGSFSTLEIQRTEQGDSAMYLCASSLTGSQPQHFGDGTRLSIL.

This chain connects TRBV6-5 to TRBJ2-1; 11 bases agree with TRBD2. Germline loops: CDR1 MNHEY, CDR2 SVGAGI. Trimming at V came to 3 bases and at J to 10 bases, leaving 8 bases not matched to a gene. The length of the CDR3 is 15 residues. CDR3 coding DNA: TGTGCCAGCAGTTATGGTGGTAGCGGGAGGGGCGAGCAGTTCTTC. Residues: CASSYGGSGRGEQFF.

The rearrangement links TRBV27 to TRBJ2-7; possible D gene TRBD1, 6 bases. Per germline, CDR1 MNHEY and CDR2 SMNVEV (reference sequence). This CDR3 spans 14 amino acids. V lost 4 bases, J lost 0 bases, and 10 bases lay in between. The CDR3 DNA reads as TGTGCCAGCAGTTACACAGGGAGCTCCTACGAGCAGTACTTC. It specifies CASSYTGSSYEQYF.

There are a few counts of this clone. The chain recombines TRBV4-1 with TRBJ1-2; D may be TRBD1 (6 bases). The CDR3 consists of 17 residues. Per germline, CDR1 MGHRA and CDR2 YSYEKL. V shed 0 bases and J shed 7 bases, with 21 bases lying between them. The CDR3 sequence: CASSQDTGTLFMGGYTF. In nucleotides, the CDR3 is TGCGCCAGCAGCCAAGATACCGGGACACTCTTTATGGGTGGCTACACCTTC.

The chain's CDR3 is CASSPGKTGELFF. The CDR3 DNA follows: TGCGCCAGCAGCCCAGGAAAGACCGGGGAGCTGTTTTTT. The chain carries TRBV5-1 and TRBJ2-2; D gene unclear. This CDR3 is 13 amino acids long. Germline CDR1 and CDR2: SGHRS and YFSETQ. V gave up 4 bases and J gave up 5 bases, with 9 bases separating them.

The chain employs TRBV5-4 and TRBJ2-7; D is perhaps TRBD2 (7 bases). There are 14 residues in the CDR3. The V end lost 4 bases, the J end lost 6 bases, and 17 bases lay between the germline ends. Germline CDR1 reads SGHNT; CDR2 reads YYREEE (reference sequence). The CDR3 region is CASSRDGLGGEQYF. The CDR3 coding sequence is TGTGCCAGCAGCCGCGACGGACTAGGGGGCGAGCAGTACTTC.

The V gene is TRBV5-4, the J gene TRBJ1-1; 11 bases match TRBD1. The CDR3 runs to 17 residues. Germline V lookup: CDR1 SGHNT, CDR2 YYREEE (reference sequence). V shed 5 bases, J shed 1 base, and the junction held 10 bases outside the gene matches. CDR3 sequence reads: CASSRPGQGEPNTEAFF. The CDR3 coding sequence is TGTGCCAGCAGTCGGCCGGGACAGGGGGAACCGAACACTGAAGCTTTCTTT.